This T cell receptor (beta chain) was recorded in a study of blood T cell repertoires in COVID-19 (TCRdb year 2020). About the investigation overall: Samples from collaborators originated in the United States, Italy and Spain and spanned both the acute and convalescent phases of COVID-19. The material from the prospective study consisted of cDNA or gDNA derived from T cells, B-cell-depleted T cells, or PBMCs. Subjects who had been exposed to COVID-19, were actively infected with it, or had recovered from it provided the deeply sampled blood TCRbeta repertoires that made up the dataset. The repertoires were released in a freely available public database intended as a resource for research on the immune response to SARS-CoV-2. Samples came from the ongoing ImmuneRACE study (first 160 participants) plus 1,254 subjects from 6 global collaborators. The sample metadata nearly always contained a de-identified subject ID, COVID-19 status, age in years and sex. Where available, HLA class I and class II types were taken from metadata supplied by the sample provider and were not determined by assay-based typing.

Its CDR3 holds 15 amino acids, cysteine through phenylalanine. Here the CDR3 DNA is all that survives: 45 bases in frame from base 1. CDR1 and CDR2 were assigned from the germline V gene as MGHRA and YSYEKL. V trim: 4 bases; J trim: 8 bases; unmatched bases: 11. Whole blood was collected in K2EDTA tubes by collaborating institutions according to the institutions' own protocols. For TCRbeta analysis, collaborators shipped samples in one of three forms: frozen whole blood, isolated PBMCs, or DNA extracted from either of those sample types. In regard to this clone: Its antigen is not yet known. No base quality information exists; no much larger clone differs at one position.

Points the paper makes about the study in general: The amount of clinical and demographic metadata varied by source and participant and was provided uncurated.

TCRbeta CDR3 regions were amplified from genomic DNA by means of the immunoSEQ Assay, a bias-controlled multiplex PCR. As for how the authors treated the data: Nucleated cell counts per sample were estimated from amplification of reference gene primers within the assay. To quantify the absolute abundance of each unique TCRbeta CDR3 rearrangement, sequence reads were collapsed and filtered. Productive Simpson clonality was computed per sample as the square root of Simpson's diversity index over productive rearrangements. Sourced from immuneACCESS, this table was stored by TCRdb with only in-frame sequences that have V and J called. A share of the clones is absent; for the studies checked, an unresolved V gene accounts for under half, and the remainder has no known explanation. That table gives V, J and clone size, and the DNA gave D and trimming. The sample table contains hundreds of thousands of clones; only one count was recorded for around nine tenths of them. Roughly 1.3% of the sample rests with the top ten.

The clonotype comes from a man between 65 and 85 years old with acute or convalescent COVID-19. The receptor chain draws on TRBV4-1 and TRBJ1-2, and 9 bases in between align with TRBD1. The sequenced material came from peripheral blood. Here is the DNA: TGCGCCAGCAGCCGGGCACAGGGGGCTAACGGAGGCTACACCTTC. The encoded protein is CASSRAQGANGGYTF.